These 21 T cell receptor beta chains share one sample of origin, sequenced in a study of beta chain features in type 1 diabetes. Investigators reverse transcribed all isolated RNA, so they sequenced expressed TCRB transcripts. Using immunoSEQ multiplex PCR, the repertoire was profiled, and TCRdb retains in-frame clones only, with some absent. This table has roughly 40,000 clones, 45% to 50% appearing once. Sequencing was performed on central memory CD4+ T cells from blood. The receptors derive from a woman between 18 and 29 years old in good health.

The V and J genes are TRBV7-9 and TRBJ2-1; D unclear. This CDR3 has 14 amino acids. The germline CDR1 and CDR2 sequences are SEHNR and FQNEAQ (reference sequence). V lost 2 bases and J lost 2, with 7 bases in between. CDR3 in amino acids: CASSLQDTYNEQFF. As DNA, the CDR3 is TGTGCCAGCAGCTTACAGGATACCTACAATGAGCAGTTCTTC.

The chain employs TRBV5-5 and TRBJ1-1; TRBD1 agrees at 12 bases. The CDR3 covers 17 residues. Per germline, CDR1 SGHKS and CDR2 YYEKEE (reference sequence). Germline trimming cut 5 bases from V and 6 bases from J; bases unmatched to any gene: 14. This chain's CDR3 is CASRRDRGPQQPAEAFF. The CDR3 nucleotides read TGTGCCAGCAGACGGGACAGGGGGCCTCAACAACCCGCTGAAGCTTTCTTT.

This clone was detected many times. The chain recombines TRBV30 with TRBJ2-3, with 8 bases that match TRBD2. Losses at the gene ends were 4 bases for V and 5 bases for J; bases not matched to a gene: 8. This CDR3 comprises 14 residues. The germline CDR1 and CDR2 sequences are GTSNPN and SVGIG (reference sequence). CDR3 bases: TGTGCCTGGACATCGGGAGGGCCTCAAGATACGCAGTATTTT. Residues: CAWTSGGPQDTQYF.

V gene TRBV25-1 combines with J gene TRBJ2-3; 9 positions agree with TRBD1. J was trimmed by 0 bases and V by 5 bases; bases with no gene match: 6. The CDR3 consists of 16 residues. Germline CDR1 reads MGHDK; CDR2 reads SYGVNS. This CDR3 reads CASSRQGGRSTDTQYF. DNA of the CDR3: TGTGCCAGCAGTCGACAGGGGGGTAGGAGCACAGATACGCAGTATTTT.

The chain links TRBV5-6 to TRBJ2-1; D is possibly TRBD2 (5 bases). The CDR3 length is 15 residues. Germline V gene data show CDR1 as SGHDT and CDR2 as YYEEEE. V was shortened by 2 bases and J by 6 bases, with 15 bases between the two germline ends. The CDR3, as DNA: TGTGCCAGCAGCTTAGGAAGAGGGTTAATCAATGAGCAGTTCTTC. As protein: CASSLGRGLINEQFF.

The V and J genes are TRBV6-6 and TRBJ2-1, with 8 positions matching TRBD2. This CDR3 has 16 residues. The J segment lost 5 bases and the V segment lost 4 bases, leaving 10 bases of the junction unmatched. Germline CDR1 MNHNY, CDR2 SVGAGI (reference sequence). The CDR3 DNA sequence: TGTGCCAGCAGTTTTCCAGCGGGAGTGGGTGACAATGAGCAGTTCTTC. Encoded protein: CASSFPAGVGDNEQFF.

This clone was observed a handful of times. CDR3 in amino acids: CASSLVLGSPGELFF. In DNA, the CDR3 is TGTGCCAGCAGCTTAGTTTTAGGGAGTCCCGGGGAGCTGTTTTTT. This chain uses TRBV7-2 with TRBJ2-2; tentative D call: TRBD2 (5 bases). Per germline, CDR1 SGHTA and CDR2 FQGNSA. V lost 1 base and J lost 6, with 12 bases in between. The CDR3 covers 15 residues. The entire variable domain, with the rest obtained from reference TRBV7-2 and TRBJ2-2, is as follows: GAGVSQSPSNKVTEKGKDVELRCDPISGHTALYWYRQSLGQGLEFLIYFQGNSAPDKSGLPSDRFSAERTGGSVSTLTIQRTQQEDSAVYLCASSLVLGSPGELFFGEGSRLTVL.

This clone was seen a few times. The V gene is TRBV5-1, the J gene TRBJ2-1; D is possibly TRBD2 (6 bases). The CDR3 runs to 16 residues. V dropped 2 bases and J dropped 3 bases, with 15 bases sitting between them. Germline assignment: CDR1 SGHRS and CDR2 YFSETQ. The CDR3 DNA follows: TGCGCCAGCAGCTTCGCGGAGGGAGGAAACTACAATGAGCAGTTCTTC. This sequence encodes CASSFAEGGNYNEQFF.

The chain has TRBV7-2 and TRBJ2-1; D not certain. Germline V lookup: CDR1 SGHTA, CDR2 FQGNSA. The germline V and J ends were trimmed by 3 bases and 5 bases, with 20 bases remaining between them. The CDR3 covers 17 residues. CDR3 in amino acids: CASSFRPARSLNNEQFF. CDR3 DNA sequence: TGTGCCAGCAGCTTTCGCCCCGCTAGGAGCCTTAACAATGAGCAGTTCTTC.

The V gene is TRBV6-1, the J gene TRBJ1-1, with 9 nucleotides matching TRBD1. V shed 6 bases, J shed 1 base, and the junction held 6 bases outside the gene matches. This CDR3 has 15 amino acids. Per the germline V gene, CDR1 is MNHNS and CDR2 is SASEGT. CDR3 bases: TGTGCCAGCAGATTACCGGGACAGGGGAACACTGAAGCTTTCTTT. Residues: CASRLPGQGNTEAFF.

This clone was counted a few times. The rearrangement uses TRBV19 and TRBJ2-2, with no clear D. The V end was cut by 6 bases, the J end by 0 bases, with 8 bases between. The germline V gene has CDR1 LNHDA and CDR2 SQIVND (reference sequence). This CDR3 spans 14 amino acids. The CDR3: CASRVTPNTGELFF. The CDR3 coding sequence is TGTGCCAGTAGAGTGACACCGAACACCGGGGAGCTGTTTTTT.

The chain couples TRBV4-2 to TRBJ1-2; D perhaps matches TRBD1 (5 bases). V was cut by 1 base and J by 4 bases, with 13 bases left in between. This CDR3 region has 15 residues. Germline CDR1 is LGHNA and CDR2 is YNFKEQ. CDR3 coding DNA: TGTGCCAGCAGCCAAGGGGGCGATAGGGTCTATGGCTACACCTTC. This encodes CASSQGGDRVYGYTF.

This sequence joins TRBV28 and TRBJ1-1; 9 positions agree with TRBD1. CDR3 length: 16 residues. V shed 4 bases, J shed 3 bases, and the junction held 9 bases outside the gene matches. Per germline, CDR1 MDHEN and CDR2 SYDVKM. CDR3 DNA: TGTGCCAGCAGTTCGACAGGACAGGGGAAATACACTGAAGCTTTCTTT. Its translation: CASSSTGQGKYTEAFF.

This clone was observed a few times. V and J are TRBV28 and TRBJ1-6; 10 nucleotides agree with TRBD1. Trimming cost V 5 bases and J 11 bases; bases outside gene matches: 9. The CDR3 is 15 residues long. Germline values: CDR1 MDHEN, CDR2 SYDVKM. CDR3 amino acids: CASSTAGTGVAPLHF. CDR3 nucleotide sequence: TGTGCCAGCAGTACAGCCGGGACAGGGGTTGCACCCCTCCACTTT. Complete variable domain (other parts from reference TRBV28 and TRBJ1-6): DVKVTQSSRYLVKRTGEKVFLECVQDMDHENMFWYRQDPGLGLRLIYFSYDVKMKEKGDIPEGYSVSREKKERFSLILESASTNQTSMYLCASSTAGTGVAPLHFGNGTRLTVT.

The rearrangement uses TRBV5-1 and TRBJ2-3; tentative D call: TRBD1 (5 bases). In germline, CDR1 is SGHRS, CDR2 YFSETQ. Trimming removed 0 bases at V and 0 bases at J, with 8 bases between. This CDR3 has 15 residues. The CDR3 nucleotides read TGCGCCAGCAGCTTGGCCCCAGGGAGCACAGATACGCAGTATTTT. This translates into CASSLAPGSTDTQYF.

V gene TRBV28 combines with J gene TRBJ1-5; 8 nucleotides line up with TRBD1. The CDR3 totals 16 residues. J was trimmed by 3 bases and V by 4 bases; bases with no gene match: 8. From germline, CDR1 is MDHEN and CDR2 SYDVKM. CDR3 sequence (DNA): TGTGCCAGCAGTTGGACAGGGCGGGCGATCAATCAGCCCCAGCATTTT. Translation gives CASSWTGRAINQPQHF.

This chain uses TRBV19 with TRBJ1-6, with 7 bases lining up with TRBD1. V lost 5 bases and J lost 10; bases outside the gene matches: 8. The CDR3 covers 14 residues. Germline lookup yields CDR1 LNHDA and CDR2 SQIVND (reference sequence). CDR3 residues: CASSRDSEGSPLHF. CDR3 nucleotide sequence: TGTGCCAGTAGTCGGGACAGCGAGGGCTCACCCCTCCACTTT.

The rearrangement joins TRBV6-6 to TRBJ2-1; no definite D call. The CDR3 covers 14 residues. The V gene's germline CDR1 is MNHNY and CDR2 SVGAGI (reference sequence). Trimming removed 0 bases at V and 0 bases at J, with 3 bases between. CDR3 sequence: CASSYSSSYNEQFF. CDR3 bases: TGTGCCAGCAGTTACTCGAGCTCCTACAATGAGCAGTTCTTC.

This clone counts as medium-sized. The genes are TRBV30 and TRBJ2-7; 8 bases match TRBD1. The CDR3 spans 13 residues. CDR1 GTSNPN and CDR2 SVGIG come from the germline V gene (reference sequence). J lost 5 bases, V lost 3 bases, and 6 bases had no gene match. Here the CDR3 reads CAWRRTGPHEQYF. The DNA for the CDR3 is TGTGCCTGGAGAAGGACAGGGCCACACGAGCAGTACTTC.

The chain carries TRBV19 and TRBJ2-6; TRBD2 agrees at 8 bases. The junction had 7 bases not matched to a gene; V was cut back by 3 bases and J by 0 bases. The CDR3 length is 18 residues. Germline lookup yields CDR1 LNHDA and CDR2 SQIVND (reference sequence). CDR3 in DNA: TGTGCCAGTAGTATCCACCAGCGGGGGAGCTCTGGGGCCAACGTCCTGACTTTC. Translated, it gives CASSIHQRGSSGANVLTF. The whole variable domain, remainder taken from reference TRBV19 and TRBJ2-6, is DGGITQSPKYLFRKEGQNVTLSCEQNLNHDAMYWYRQDPGQGLRLIYYSQIVNDFQKGDIAEGYSVSREKKESFPLTVTSAQKNPTAFYLCASSIHQRGSSGANVLTFGAGSRLTVL.

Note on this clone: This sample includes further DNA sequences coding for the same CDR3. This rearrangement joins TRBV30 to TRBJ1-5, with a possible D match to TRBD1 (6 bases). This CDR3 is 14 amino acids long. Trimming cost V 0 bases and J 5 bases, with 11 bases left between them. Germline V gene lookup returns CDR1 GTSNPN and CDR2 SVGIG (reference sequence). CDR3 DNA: TGTGCCTGGAGTGTCCCCAGGGGTTATCAGCCCCAGCATTTT. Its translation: CAWSVPRGYQPQHF. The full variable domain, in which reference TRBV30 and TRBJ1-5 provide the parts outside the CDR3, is SQTIHQWPATLVQPVGSPLSLECTVEGTSNPNLYWYRQAAGRGLQLLFYSVGIGQISSEVPQNLSASRPQDRQFILSSKKLLLSDSGFYLCAWSVPRGYQPQHFGDGTRLSIL.